Sequencing of this T cell receptor (beta chain) was carried out in a study of vaccination and CD4 T cells after COVID-19. Treatment of the sample: approximately 9-day PBMC culture with coronavirus spike peptide pools or control peptides (ViraFEST assay). On this clonotype: Its target is not known.

The Oncomine TCR Beta short-read assay generated sequence data from the DNA of cultured CD4+ T cells. Each CDR3 protein is one row after TCRdb ran MiXCR on the PCR reads. The table has around 18,000 distinct CDR3 sequences, less than 70% seen once. This CDR3 is 14 amino acids long. V lost 5 bases to trimming and J lost 4 bases; unmatched junction nucleotides: 8. The germline CDR1 and CDR2 sequences are SGHTA and FQGNSA. The rearrangement joins TRBV7-2 to TRBJ2-7, with TRBD1 identical over 7 bases. The sample consisted of CD4+ T cells from blood, cultured in vitro. This clonotype was obtained from a human donor who had recovered from COVID-19. This chain's CDR3 is CASSATGAAYEQYF. The CDR3 DNA follows: TGTGCCAGCAGCGCCACAGGGGCCGCGTACGAGCAGTACTTC. Complete variable domain (other parts from reference TRBV7-2 and TRBJ2-7): GAGVSQSPSNKVTEKGKDVELRCDPISGHTALYWYRQSLGQGLEFLIYFQGNSAPDKSGLPSDRFSAERTGGSVSTLTIQRTQQEDSAVYLCASSATGAAYEQYFGPGTRLTVT.